The present entry profiles one T cell receptor (beta chain) with its context. The antigen is unknown. This sample was included in a study of beta chain features in type 1 diabetes. Between the trimmed V and J ends, which lost 4 bases and 6 bases, there was a span of 14 bases. This CDR3 is 14 amino acids long. Germline CDR1 SGHRS, CDR2 YFSETQ. Findings and limits, study-wide: Shortening that was moderate but significant affected the TCRB CDR3s of Type 1 diabetes patients in all four CD4+ subsets.

Expressed TCRB transcripts got sequenced, as all isolated RNA was reverse transcribed. Method: immunoSEQ multiplex PCR; TCRdb's copy keeps in-frame clones and lacks some. Of roughly 260,000 clones in the sample, about a tenth are singletons; the top ten hold over 0.015%. Material: naive CD4+ T cells from blood. This receptor was identified in a man aged 25 to 40 with type 1 diabetes. The chain is built from TRBV5-1 and TRBJ1-5, with D maybe TRBD1 (6 bases). In nucleotides, the CDR3 is TGCGCCAGCAGCCCCGCAGGGGTGGGTCAGCCCCAGCATTTT. Its translation: CASSPAGVGQPQHF.